This T cell receptor beta chain derives from a study of blood T cell repertoires in COVID-19. Study context: Acute and convalescent COVID-19 samples came from the United States, Italy and Spain. PBMCs, B-cell-depleted T cells, or T cells provided the cDNA or gDNA that made up the material.

Original methodology: The assay estimated nucleated cells by amplifying reference gene primers. The assay was immunoSEQ multiplex PCR, and TCRdb's table has in-frame clones only and misses some. The D gene and trimming were derived from the DNA, and the V and J assignments and clone size from that table. The sample lists some 19,000 clones, around nine tenths seen once, with roughly 10% in the top ten. Germline CDR1 and CDR2: SGHRS and YFSETQ. The CDR3 consists of 14 residues. V lost 5 bases and J lost 1; bases outside the gene matches: 4. V and J are TRBV5-1 and TRBJ2-3, with 7 positions matching TRBD2. This TCR derives from a human donor in a cohort sampled during active COVID-19. The donor label of this sample is uncertain. Material: peripheral blood. CDR3 bases: TGCGCCAGCAGGCGCGGGAGCGGCACAGATACGCAGTATTTT. This encodes CASRRGSGTDTQYF.